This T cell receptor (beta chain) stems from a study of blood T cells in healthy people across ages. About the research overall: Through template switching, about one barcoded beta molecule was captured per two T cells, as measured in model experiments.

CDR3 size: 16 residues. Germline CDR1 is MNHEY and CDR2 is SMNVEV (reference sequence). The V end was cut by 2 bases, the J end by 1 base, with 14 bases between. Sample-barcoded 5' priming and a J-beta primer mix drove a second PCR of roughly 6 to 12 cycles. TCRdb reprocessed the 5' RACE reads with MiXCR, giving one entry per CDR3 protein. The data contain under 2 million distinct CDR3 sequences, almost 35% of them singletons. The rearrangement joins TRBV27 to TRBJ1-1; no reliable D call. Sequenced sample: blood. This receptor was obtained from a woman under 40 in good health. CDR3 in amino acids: CASSLTPRPTNTEAFF. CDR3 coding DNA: TGTGCCAGCAGTTTAACTCCCCGACCGACGAACACTGAAGCTTTCTTT.